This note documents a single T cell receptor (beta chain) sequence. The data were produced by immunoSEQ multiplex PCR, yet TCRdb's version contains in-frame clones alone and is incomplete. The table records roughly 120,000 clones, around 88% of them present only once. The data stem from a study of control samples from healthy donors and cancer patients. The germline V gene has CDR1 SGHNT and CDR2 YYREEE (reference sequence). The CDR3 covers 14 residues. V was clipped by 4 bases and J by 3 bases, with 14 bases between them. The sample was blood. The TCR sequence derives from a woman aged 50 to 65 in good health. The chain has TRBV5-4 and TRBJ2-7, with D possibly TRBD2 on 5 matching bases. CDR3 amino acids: CASSPTRDIYEQYV. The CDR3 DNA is TGTGCCAGCAGCCCTACCCGGGATATCTACGAGCAGTACGTC.